The 2 T cell receptor beta chains in this list originate from one sample, sequenced in a study of cytomegalovirus exposure and HLA in healthy donors. The repertoire was sequenced with immunoSEQ multiplex PCR; TCRdb's copy has only in-frame clones and lacks some. The data hold 100,000 to 150,000 clones, with roughly 90% observed a single time. The material sequenced was PBMCs. All receptors derive from a woman younger than 35 in good health and CMV-seronegative.

The J gene is TRBJ2-1, the V gene TRBV19; 12 positions match TRBD1. The CDR3 loop spans 15 amino acids. Per germline, CDR1 LNHDA and CDR2 SQIVND (reference sequence). The ends lost 2 bases at V and 8 bases at J; junction bases unmatched: 4. The CDR3 reads CASSILGTGGYEQFF. DNA for the CDR3: TGTGCCAGTAGTATACTCGGGACAGGGGGCTATGAGCAGTTCTTC.

The chain employs TRBV18 and TRBJ2-5; maybe TRBD2 (5 bases). Germline V CDR1 and CDR2: KGHSH, LQKENI. The V and J ends lost 2 bases and 4 bases respectively, with 11 bases between them. The CDR3 is 14 residues long. The CDR3 region is CASSPIGDRETQYF. CDR3 in DNA: TGTGCCAGCTCACCAATCGGGGATAGAGAGACCCAGTACTTC.